Below, 2 T cell receptor beta chains from the same sample are listed, as sequenced in a study of shared clonotypes between healthy human individuals. Sequencing was performed with immunoSEQ multiplex PCR; in TCRdb, only in-frame clones are kept and a portion is missing. Of 300,000 to 350,000 clones in the sample, about 70% are singletons; the top ten hold roughly a tenth. The source material was memory CD4+ T cells sorted from blood. Subset specified: CD45RA-negative fraction. The receptors were gathered from a man under 40 in good health.

The chain has TRBV6-5 and TRBJ2-7; D is undetermined. Trimming took 7 bases from V and 1 from J, leaving 11 bases between them. The CDR3 consists of 13 residues. Germline CDR1 is MNHEY and CDR2 is SVGAGI. The CDR3 loop reads CASKPGVSYEQYF. Here the CDR3 DNA reads TGTGCCAGCAAGCCTGGGGTGTCCTACGAGCAGTACTTC.

The V and J genes are TRBV7-2 and TRBJ2-3, with 9 bases aligning to TRBD1. The CDR3 is 14 amino acids. The V gene end was trimmed by 6 bases and the J gene end by 1 base; junction bases not matched to a gene: 2. The V gene's germline CDR1 is SGHTA and CDR2 FQGNSA. CDR3 nucleotides: TGTGCCAGCAGTCGGGACAGGGGCACAGATACGCAGTATTTT. Amino acids: CASSRDRGTDTQYF. Based on the CDR3 plus reference TRBV7-2 and TRBJ2-3, the full variable domain is GAGVSQSPSNKVTEKGKDVELRCDPISGHTALYWYRQSLGQGLEFLIYFQGNSAPDKSGLPSDRFSAERTGGSVSTLTIQRTQQEDSAVYLCASSRDRGTDTQYFGPGTRLTVL.